This section outlines one T cell receptor (beta chain) sequence together with its context. A few counts support this clonotype. The specificity of this receptor is unknown. The sample holds no much larger clone one base away, and base qualities are not on file. The data derive from a study of blood T cells in healthy people across ages (dated by TCRdb to the mid-2010s). About the investigation overall: Template switching captured roughly one uniquely barcoded TCR beta cDNA molecule per two T cells in model experiments. For two donors (one aged 18 to 29 and one aged 80 or older), the study analyzed two additional independent replicas of 1 million unique cDNA reads from the same blood draw. To track age-related changes in TCR beta repertoire diversity, the study relied on deep sequencing normalized with unique cDNA molecular identifiers. The donors were divided into four age groups: young (average about 16 years), middle-aged (about 40), aged (approximately 59) and long-lived (roughly 88).

From its cysteine to its phenylalanine, the CDR3 spans 15 amino acids. CDR3 DNA is the only sequence kept; it has 45 bases, read in frame from the first base. Taken from the germline V gene (reference sequence), the CDR1 and CDR2 loops are LGHDT and YNNKEL. V gives up 1 base and J gives up 6 bases, and the segment between their germline ends measures 16 bases. Library generation was performed with 5' RACE. The instrument given in TCRdb is Illumina HiSeq 2500. A second PCR of roughly 7 to 12 cycles was performed with a sample-barcoded 5' primer and a J-beta primer mix. Each TCR beta cDNA molecule received a unique molecular identifier from a template-switch 5' adaptor carrying 12 random nucleotides. Each sample yielded at least 3 million CDR3-containing paired-end reads. First-strand cDNA synthesis was performed from all RNA using the Mint cDNA synthesis kit, with priming by a TRBC-specific oligonucleotide. All cDNA was treated with uracil-DNA glycosylase and then went through a first 18-cycle PCR with the universal primers M1SS and BC2_uni_R. In the paper's pipeline: Each sample was normalized by randomly selecting 1 million high-quality reads, each carrying a distinct molecular identifier. Reads sharing molecular identifiers were discarded rather than binned into consensus sequences. CDR3 identification, clonotype clustering and error correction used MiTCR with a Q25 quality threshold and the strictest error-elimination algorithm. A nonparametric unseen species model using Euler transformation provided a lower-bound estimate of total TCR beta diversity. Through fastp at Q25 and MiXCR, TCRdb rebuilt clones from the public reads, retaining in-frame beta chains. Every entry covers one CDR3 protein and lists the most common genes and DNA from its rows. TCRdb's processing, not the study's, gives the V and J calls here. The sample profile shows around 780,000 distinct CDR3 sequences; roughly 24% of them were found once. The ten largest clones add up to 3% of the sample.

General conclusions and limits of the study: Bulk unsorted PBMC profiling prevented conclusive comparison of naive and antigen-experienced compartments. The percentage of naive T cells measured by flow cytometry correlated strongly with observed TCR beta diversity. Estimates of total diversity from one million sequenced T cells were regarded as lower bounds and underestimates. The CMV infection status of donors was not known, potentially confounding age-related changes in expanded clonotypes. Compared with the aged group, the long-lived group had more naive CD4+ T cells, fewer expanded clones and increased TCR diversity, a pattern suggesting age selection. Observed TCR beta diversity per million T cells fell roughly linearly with age, and a significant reduction was already apparent by age roughly 41.

Systemically healthy Caucasian individuals from Russia, approximately 39 in total and aged roughly 6 to 100 years, were included as donors. Each donor gave ten milliliters of peripheral blood, collected into EDTA-treated Vacutainer tubes. PBMCs were isolated by Ficoll-Paque density-gradient centrifugation, with at least 6.5 million obtained per sample. Total RNA was extracted from PBMCs with Trizol reagent, with at least 5.5 micrograms obtained per sample. The percentages of naive CD45RAhigh/CD27high T cells were determined by flow cytometry on a PBMC aliquot from every donor. The data also belong to a second study, concerning T cells of mothers and their children. From the second report: Nine systemically healthy Caucasian individuals, comprising three mothers and their six children, were included as donors. cDNA synthesis used all of the extracted RNA, with 1.5 ug of RNA in each 15 ul reaction. In the second PCR, sample barcodes and 2-4 random nucleotides were introduced via the M1S primer. More than 8 million TCR beta CDR3 reads were obtained from each mother, and roughly 3 million reads were obtained from each child. Thymic selection similarly shapes TCR recombination output in related and unrelated pairs, with minor effect from inherited differences. Related mother-child pairs always showed normalized repertoire overlap that was slightly higher than in unrelated mother-child pairs, though the difference was never significant. No persistent microchimeric T cell clones were detected, at a sensitivity of about 100 clones per million clonotypes. In the study, deep NGS was used to compare the TCR beta repertoires of mothers and children, and features distinguishing related mother-child pairs from unrelated individuals were sought. On average, the children were approximately 11 +/- 4 years old, while the mothers were 40 +/- 4 years old. Libraries were sequenced on Illumina HiSeq 2000 with 100+100 nt paired-end reads after adapter ligation with NEBNext reagents. To prevent cross-contamination, the mother and child libraries were prepared a month apart and were sequenced in separate runs. For each donor, between about 450,000 and 2,300,000 distinct TCR beta clonotypes were identified. Naive TCR beta clonotypes were estimated from low-frequency clonotypes matched to each donor's FACS-determined naive share, without sorting.

Sequenced material: blood. The chain is made from TRBV3-1 and TRBJ2-7; the D gene is possibly TRBD1 or TRBD2, with 5 bases matching each. This sequence was found in a boy between 10 and 17 years old in good health. The CDR3 protein: CASSQVPEGSFEQYF. The nucleotide sequence is TGTGCCAGCAGCCAAGTCCCCGAGGGGAGTTTCGAGCAGTACTTC.